This T cell receptor beta chain originates from a study of blood T cell repertoires in COVID-19. Study-wide context: The analysed material was cDNA or gDNA that came from T cells, B-cell-depleted T cells, or PBMCs.

Adults between about 18 and 95 years of age took part from 20 to 25 US areas. Assignment of participants to cohorts was predicated upon participant-reported clinical history. Germline values: CDR1 KGHSH, CDR2 LQKENI. The CDR3 runs 14 residues. V was pared by 4 bases and J by 4 bases, with 5 bases of the junction left unmatched. Source study methods: Reference gene primer amplification gave estimated nucleated cell counts. The table came from immunoSEQ multiplex PCR; TCRdb's copy has only in-frame clones and leaves some out. That table gives V, J and clone size, and the DNA gave D and trimming. The table includes approximately 380,000 clones, roughly 90% detected once.

The specimen was PBMCs or T cells enriched from blood (not recorded which). The receptor comes from a woman between 40 and 55 years old who had been exposed to COVID-19. The chain combines TRBV18 with TRBJ1-2; 8 bases map to TRBD1. The CDR3 DNA is TGTGCCAGCTCACGACAGGGGAAAGGCTATGGCTACACCTTC. Translated, it gives CASSRQGKGYGYTF. Complete variable domain (other parts from reference TRBV18 and TRBJ1-2): NAGVMQNPRHLVRRRGQEARLRCSPMKGHSHVYWYRQLPEEGLKFMVYLQKENIIDESGMPKERFSAEFPKEGPSILRIQQVVRGDSAAYFCASSRQGKGYGYTFGSGTRLTVV.